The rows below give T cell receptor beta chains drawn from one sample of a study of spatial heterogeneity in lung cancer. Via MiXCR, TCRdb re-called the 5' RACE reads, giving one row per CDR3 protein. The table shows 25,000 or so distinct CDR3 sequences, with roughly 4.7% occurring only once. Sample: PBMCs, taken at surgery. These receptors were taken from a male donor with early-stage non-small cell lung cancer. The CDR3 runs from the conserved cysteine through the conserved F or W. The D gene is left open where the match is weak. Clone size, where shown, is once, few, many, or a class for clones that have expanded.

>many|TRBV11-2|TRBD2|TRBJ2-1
TGTGCCAGCAGCTTTAGCGGGGGCCCCGGAGAGCAGTTCTTC
CASSFSGGPGEQFF
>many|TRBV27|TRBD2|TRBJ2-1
TGTGCCAGCAACCCGGGACTAGCGGGCTACAATGAGCAGTTCTTC
CASNPGLAGYNEQFF
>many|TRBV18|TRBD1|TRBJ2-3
TGTGCCAGCCTAAAGGGACAGGGCAGCACAGATACGCAGTATTTT
CASLKGQGSTDTQYF
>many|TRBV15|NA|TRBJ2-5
TGTGCCACCAGCATATGGACAGGGAGGGGAGAGACCCAGTACTTC
CATSIWTGRGETQYF
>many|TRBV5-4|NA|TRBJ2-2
TGTGCCAGCAGCCGAAGCCAAGGAGGCAGCTTCCCCGGGGAGCTGTTTTTT
CASSRSQGGSFPGELFF
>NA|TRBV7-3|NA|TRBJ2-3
TGTGCCAGCAGCCCTACCTCCACAGATACGCAGTATTTT
CASSPTSTDTQYF
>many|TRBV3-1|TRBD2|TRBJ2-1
TGTGCCAGCAGCTCGCTAGCGGGGGGATCGAGCTCCTACAATGAGCAGTTCTTC
CASSSLAGGSSSYNEQFF
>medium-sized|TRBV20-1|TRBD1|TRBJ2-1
TGCAGTGCTAGAAGGGACAGTGCGGTTGGCGAGCAGTTCTTC
CSARRDSAVGEQFF
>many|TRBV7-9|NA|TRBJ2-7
TGTGCCAGCAGCTCGGCCCAAGGCAGCCTCTACGAGCAGTACTTC
CASSSAQGSLYEQYF
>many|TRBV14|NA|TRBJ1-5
TGTGCCAGCAGCCAAGCAGTCGGGCAGCCCCAGCATTTT
CASSQAVGQPQHF
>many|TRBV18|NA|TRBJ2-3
TGTGCCAGCTCACCACTGCAGAACACAGATACGCAGTATTTT
CASSPLQNTDTQYF
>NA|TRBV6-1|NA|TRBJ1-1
TGTGCCAGCGCCCACTTAGGTGAGAACACTGAAGCTTTCTTT
CASAHLGENTEAFF
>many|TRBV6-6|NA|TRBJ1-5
TGTGCCAGCAGGACCCTTGGGCCCCAGCATTTT
CASRTLGPQHF
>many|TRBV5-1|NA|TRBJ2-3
TGCGCCAGCATCGCGGGCAGTCCGACAGATACGCAGTATTTT
CASIAGSPTDTQYF
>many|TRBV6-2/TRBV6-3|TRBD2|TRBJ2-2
TGTGCCAGCAGACGGGGGGGCCGTACCGGGGAGCTGTTTTTT
CASRRGGRTGELFF
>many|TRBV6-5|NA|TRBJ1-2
TGTGTCTCGGAGGGGAACTATGGCTACACCTTC
CVSEGNYGYTF
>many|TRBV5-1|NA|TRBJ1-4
TGCGCCAGCAGCTTGGATCTCGGGAATGAAAAACTGTTTTTT
CASSLDLGNEKLFF
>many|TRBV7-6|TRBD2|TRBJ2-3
TGTGCCAGCAGCTTAAGGCCCCGGGGCGGGAGCCCAGATACGCAGTATTTT
CASSLRPRGGSPDTQYF
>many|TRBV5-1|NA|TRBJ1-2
TGCGCCAGCAGCTTGGATGGGAAAGGCTACACCTTC
CASSLDGKGYTF
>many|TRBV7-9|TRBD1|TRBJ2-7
TGTGCCAGCAGCTTAGTAGTGACAGGGAGTGAGCAGTACTTC
CASSLVVTGSEQYF
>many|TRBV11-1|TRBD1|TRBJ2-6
TGTGCCAGCAGCCACAACCGTCCCGGGACAGGGCCCGGGGCCAACGTCCTGACTTTC
CASSHNRPGTGPGANVLTF
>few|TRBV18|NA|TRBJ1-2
TGTGCCAGCTCACCTAGAGAGATAGCTAACTATGGCTACACCTTC
CASSPREIANYGYTF
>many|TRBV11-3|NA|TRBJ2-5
TGTGCCAGCAGCGGCGGCTTGGGGACCCAGTACTTC
CASSGGLGTQYF
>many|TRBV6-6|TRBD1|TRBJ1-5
TGTGCCAGCAGTACAGGACAGGGGGCAGTCAATCAGCCCCAGCATTTT
CASSTGQGAVNQPQHF
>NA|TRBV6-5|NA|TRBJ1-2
TGTGCCAGCAGTTCCTCGGGGAGCGACTATGGCTACACCTTC
CASSSSGSDYGYTF
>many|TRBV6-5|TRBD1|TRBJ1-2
TGTGCCAGCAGTTTAAAACAGGGGTCTGGCTACACCTTC
CASSLKQGSGYTF
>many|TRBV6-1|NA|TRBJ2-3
TGTGCCAGCAGTGCAGTTACGACAGATACGCAGTATTTT
CASSAVTTDTQYF
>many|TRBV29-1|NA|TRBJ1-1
TGCAGCGTTGCCGCAGGGAACACTGAAGCTTTCTTT
CSVAAGNTEAFF
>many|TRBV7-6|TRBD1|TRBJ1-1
TGTGCCAGCAGCTTAGAACAGGGGGCGTTCGTCACTGAAGCTTTCTTT
CASSLEQGAFVTEAFF
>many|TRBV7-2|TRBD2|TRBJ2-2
TGTGCCAGCAGCTCGGGACTAGCGGGCCTCCCGGGGACCGGGGAGCTGTTTTTT
CASSSGLAGLPGTGELFF
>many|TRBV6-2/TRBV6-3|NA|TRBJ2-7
TGTGCCAGCAGTTACTGGAAGAATGACCTAAGAAGCTCCTACGAGCAGTACTTC
CASSYWKNDLRSSYEQYF
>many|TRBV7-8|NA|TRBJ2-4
TGTGCCAGCAGCCCTACTGGGGGGTTAGCCAAAAACATTCAGTACTTC
CASSPTGGLAKNIQYF
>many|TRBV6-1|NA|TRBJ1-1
TGTGCCAGCAGTGAACGGGCGGCCAGGGTAAGGGCCTTT
CASSERAARVRAF